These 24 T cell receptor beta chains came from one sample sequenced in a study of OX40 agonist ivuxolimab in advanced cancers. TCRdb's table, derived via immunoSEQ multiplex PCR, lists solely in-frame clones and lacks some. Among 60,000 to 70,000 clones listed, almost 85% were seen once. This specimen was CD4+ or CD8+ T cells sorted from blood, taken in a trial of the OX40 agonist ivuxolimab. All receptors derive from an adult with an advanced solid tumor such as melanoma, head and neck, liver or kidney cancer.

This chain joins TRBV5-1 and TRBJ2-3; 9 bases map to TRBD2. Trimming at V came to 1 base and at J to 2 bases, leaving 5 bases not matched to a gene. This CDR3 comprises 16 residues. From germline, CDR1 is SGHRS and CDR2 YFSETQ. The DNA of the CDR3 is TGCGCCAGCAGCTTGCCAAGACTAGCGGACACAGATACGCAGTATTTT. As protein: CASSLPRLADTDTQYF. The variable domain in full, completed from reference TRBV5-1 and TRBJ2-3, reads KAGVTQTPRYLIKTRGQQVTLSCSPISGHRSVSWYQQTPGQGLQFLFEYFSETQRNKGNFPGRFSGRQFSNSRSEMNVSTLELGDSALYLCASSLPRLADTDTQYFGPGTRLTVL.

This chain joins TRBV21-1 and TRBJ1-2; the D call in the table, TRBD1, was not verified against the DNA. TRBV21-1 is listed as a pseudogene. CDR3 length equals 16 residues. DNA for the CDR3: TGTGCCAGCAGCAAAGAGGGGCTCCACCGCCGGCAGGGCTACACCTTC. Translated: CASSKEGLHRRQGYTF.

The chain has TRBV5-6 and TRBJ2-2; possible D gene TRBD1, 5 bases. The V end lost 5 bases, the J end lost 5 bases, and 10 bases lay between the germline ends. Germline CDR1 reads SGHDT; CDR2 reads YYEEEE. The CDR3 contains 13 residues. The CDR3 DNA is TGTGCCAGCAGGATCCAGGGAACCGGGGAGCTGTTTTTT. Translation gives CASRIQGTGELFF. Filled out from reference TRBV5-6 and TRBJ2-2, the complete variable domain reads DAGVTQSPTHLIKTRGQQVTLRCSPKSGHDTVSWYQQALGQGPQFIFQYYEEEERQRGNFPDRFSGHQFPNYSSELNVNALLLGDSALYLCASRIQGTGELFFGEGSRLTVL.

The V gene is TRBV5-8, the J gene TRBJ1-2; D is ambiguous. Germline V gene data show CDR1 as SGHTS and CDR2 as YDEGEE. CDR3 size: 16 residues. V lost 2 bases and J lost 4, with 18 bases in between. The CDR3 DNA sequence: TGTGCCAGCAGCTTTCGTGGGTCCACTTGGGGCTATGGCTACACCTTC. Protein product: CASSFRGSTWGYGYTF.

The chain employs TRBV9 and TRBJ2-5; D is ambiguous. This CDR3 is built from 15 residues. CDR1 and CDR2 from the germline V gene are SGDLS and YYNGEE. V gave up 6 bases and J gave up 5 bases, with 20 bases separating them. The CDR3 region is CASTAQPKFGETQYF. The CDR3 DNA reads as TGTGCCAGCACCGCGCAGCCCAAGTTTGGGGAGACCCAGTACTTC.

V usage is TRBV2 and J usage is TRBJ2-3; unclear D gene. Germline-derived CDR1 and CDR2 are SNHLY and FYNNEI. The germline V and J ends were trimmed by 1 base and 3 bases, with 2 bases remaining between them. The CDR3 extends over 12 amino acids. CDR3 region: CASSEDTDTQYF. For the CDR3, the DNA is TGTGCCAGCAGTGAAGATACAGATACGCAGTATTTT.

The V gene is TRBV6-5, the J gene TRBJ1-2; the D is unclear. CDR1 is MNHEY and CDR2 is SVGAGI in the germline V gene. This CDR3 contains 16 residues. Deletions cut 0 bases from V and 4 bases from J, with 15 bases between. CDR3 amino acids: CASSYSGFPGLYGYTF. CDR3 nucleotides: TGTGCCAGCAGTTACTCCGGGTTCCCGGGCCTCTATGGCTACACCTTC.

CDR3 in DNA: TGTGCCAGCAGCCCCGTGGGGGGGGTAGGCACAGATACGCAGTATTTT. It is translated as CASSPVGGVGTDTQYF. The gene calls are TRBV7-2 and TRBJ2-3, with TRBD2 matching 7 bases. CDR3 size: 16 residues. CDR1 is SGHTA, CDR2 FQGNSA, per germline. V lost 5 bases to trimming and J lost 1 base; unmatched junction nucleotides: 9.

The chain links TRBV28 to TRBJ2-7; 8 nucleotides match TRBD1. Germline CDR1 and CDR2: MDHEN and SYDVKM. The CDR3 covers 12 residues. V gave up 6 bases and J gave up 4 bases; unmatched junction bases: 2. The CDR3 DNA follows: TGTGCCAGCAGCGGGACAGGTTACGAGCAGTACGTC. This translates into CASSGTGYEQYV.

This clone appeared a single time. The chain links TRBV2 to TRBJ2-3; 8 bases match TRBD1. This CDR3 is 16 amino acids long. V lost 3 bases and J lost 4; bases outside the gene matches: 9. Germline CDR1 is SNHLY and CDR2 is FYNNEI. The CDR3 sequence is CASSDPTGVAADTQYF. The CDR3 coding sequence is TGTGCCAGCAGTGACCCGACAGGGGTTGCTGCAGATACGCAGTATTTT.

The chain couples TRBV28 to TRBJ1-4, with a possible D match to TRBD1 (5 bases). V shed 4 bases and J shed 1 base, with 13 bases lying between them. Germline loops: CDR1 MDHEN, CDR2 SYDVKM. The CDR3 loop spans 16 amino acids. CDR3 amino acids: CASSSLQDLTNEKLFF. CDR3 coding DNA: TGTGCCAGCAGTTCCCTACAGGACTTAACTAATGAAAAACTGTTTTTT. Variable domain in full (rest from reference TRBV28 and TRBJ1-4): DVKVTQSSRYLVKRTGEKVFLECVQDMDHENMFWYRQDPGLGLRLIYFSYDVKMKEKGDIPEGYSVSREKKERFSLILESASTNQTSMYLCASSSLQDLTNEKLFFGSGTQLSVL.

CDR3 residues: CASSPYQKVNYGYTF. The CDR3 DNA reads TGTGCCAGCAGCCCCTACCAAAAAGTTAACTATGGCTACACCTTC. The chain carries TRBV13 and TRBJ1-2, with D uncertain. Germline V CDR1 and CDR2: PRHDT, FYEKMQ (reference sequence). The CDR3 loop spans 15 amino acids. V lost 5 bases, J lost 1 base, and 14 bases lay in between. The full variable domain, with the rest looked up from reference TRBV13 and TRBJ1-2, is AAGVIQSPRHLIKEKRETATLKCYPIPRHDTVYWYQQGPGQDPQFLISFYEKMQSDKGSIPDRFSAQQFSDYHSELNMSSLELGDSALYFCASSPYQKVNYGYTFGSGTRLTVV.

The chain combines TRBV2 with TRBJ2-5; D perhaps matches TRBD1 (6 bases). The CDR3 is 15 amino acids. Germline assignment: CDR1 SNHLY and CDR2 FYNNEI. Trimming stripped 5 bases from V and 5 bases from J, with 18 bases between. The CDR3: CASSTQGTPLETQYF. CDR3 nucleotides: TGTGCCAGCAGTACTCAGGGGACCCCCCTGGAGACCCAGTACTTC.

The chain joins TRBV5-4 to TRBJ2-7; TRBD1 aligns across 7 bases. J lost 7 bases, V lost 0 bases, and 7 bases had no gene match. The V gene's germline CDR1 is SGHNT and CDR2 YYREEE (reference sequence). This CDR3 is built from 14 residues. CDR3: CASSLGDSPGEQYV. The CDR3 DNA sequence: TGTGCCAGCAGCTTGGGGGACAGCCCGGGGGAGCAGTACGTC.

CDR3 amino acids: CASSPTSGTVGELFF. CDR3 nucleotide sequence: TGTGCCAGTAGTCCGACTAGCGGGACAGTCGGGGAGCTGTTTTTT. The chain combines TRBV19 with TRBJ2-2, with 11 bases fitting TRBD2. The CDR3 consists of 15 residues. From germline, CDR1 is LNHDA and CDR2 SQIVND (reference sequence). Germline trimming cut 5 bases from V and 7 bases from J; bases unmatched to any gene: 6. The variable domain in full, with the rest retrieved from reference TRBV19 and TRBJ2-2, is DGGITQSPKYLFRKEGQNVTLSCEQNLNHDAMYWYRQDPGQGLRLIYYSQIVNDFQKGDIAEGYSVSREKKESFPLTVTSAQKNPTAFYLCASSPTSGTVGELFFGEGSRLTVL.

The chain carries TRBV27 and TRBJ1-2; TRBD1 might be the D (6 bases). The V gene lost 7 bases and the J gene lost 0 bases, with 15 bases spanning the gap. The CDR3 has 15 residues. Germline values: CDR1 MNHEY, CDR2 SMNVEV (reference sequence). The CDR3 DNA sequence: TGTGCCAGCACCCCGGGGGCAAGAGCTAACTATGGCTACACCTTC. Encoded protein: CASTPGARANYGYTF.

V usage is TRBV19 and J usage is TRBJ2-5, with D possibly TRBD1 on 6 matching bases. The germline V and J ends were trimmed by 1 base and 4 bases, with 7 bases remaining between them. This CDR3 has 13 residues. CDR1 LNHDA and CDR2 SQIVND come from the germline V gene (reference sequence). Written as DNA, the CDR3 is TGTGCCAGTAGTATAGCCAGGGGAGAGACCCAGTACTTC. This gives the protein CASSIARGETQYF.

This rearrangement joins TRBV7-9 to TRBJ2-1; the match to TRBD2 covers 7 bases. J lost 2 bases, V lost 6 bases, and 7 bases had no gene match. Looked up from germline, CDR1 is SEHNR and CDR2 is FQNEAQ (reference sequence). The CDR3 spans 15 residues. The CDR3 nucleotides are TGTGCCAGCAGATCCCGCGGGAGCCCCTACAATGAGCAGTTCTTC. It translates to CASRSRGSPYNEQFF. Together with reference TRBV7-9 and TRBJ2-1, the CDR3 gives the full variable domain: DTGVSQNPRHKITKRGQNVTFRCDPISEHNRLYWYRQTLGQGPEFLTYFQNEAQLEKSRLLSDRFSAERPKGSFSTLEIQRTEQGDSAMYLCASRSRGSPYNEQFFGPGTRLTVL.

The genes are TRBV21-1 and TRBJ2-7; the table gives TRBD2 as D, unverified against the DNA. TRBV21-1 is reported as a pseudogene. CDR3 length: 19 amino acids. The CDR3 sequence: CASSKAREGVGLSSYEQYV. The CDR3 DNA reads TGTGCCAGCAGCAAAGCGAGGGAGGGGGTAGGATTGAGCTCCTACGAGCAGTACGTC.

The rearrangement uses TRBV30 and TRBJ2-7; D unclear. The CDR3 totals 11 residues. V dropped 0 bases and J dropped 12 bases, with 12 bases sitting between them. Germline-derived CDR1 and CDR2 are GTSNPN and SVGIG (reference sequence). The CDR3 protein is CAWSVLTTRYF. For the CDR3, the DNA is TGTGCCTGGAGTGTTTTAACGACGCGGTACTTC.

The CDR3 is CASTPTRPYSNQPQHF. CDR3 nucleotides: TGTGCCAGCACCCCCACAAGGCCGTATAGCAATCAGCCCCAGCATTTT. The V and J genes are TRBV27 and TRBJ1-5, with unresolved D. With 7 bases removed from V and 0 bases from J, the gap between germline ends came to 16 bases. The CDR3 length is 16 residues. The germline V gene has CDR1 MNHEY and CDR2 SMNVEV (reference sequence).

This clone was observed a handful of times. CDR3 nucleotide sequence: TGTGCCAGCAGTTTATCCAGGGTCATCAATCAGCCCCAGCATTTT. Its translation: CASSLSRVINQPQHF. The chain links TRBV28 to TRBJ1-5; possibly TRBD1 for D (5 bases). V gave up 1 base and J gave up 3 bases, with 10 bases separating them. This CDR3 is 15 amino acids long. Germline V CDR1 and CDR2: MDHEN, SYDVKM.

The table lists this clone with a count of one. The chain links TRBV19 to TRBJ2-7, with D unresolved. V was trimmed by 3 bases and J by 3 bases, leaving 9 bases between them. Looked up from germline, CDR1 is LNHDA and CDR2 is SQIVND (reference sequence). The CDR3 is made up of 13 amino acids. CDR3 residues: CASSMVLDYEQYF. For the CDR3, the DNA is TGTGCCAGTAGTATGGTGCTAGACTACGAGCAGTACTTC.

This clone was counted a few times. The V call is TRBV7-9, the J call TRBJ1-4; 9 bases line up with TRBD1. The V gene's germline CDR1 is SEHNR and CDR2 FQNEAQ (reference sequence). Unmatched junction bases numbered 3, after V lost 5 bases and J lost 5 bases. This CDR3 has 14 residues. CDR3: CASSETGGNEKLFF. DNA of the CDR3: TGTGCCAGCAGCGAGACAGGGGGGAATGAAAAACTGTTTTTT.